This is a list of T cell receptor beta chains from one sample in a study of cytomegalovirus exposure and HLA in healthy donors. Assay: immunoSEQ multiplex PCR; the TCRdb copy retains only in-frame clones and omits some. Here the sample spans approximately 170,000 clones, roughly 79% being singletons. The specimen sequenced was PBMCs. These TCRs come from a woman aged 40 to 49 in good health and CMV-seronegative. The CDR3 runs from the conserved cysteine through the conserved F or W. Fields, in order: V gene, clone size, D gene, J gene, CDR3 DNA, CDR3 protein. A D gene is named only where the DNA matches it firmly. Some rows mark clone size as missing; the rest say once, few, many or name a class of expanded clone.

>TRBV19|NA|NA|TRBJ2-1
TGTGCCAGTAGTATACTACCGGGGGTGGGTGAGCAGTTCTTC
CASSILPGVGEQFF
>TRBV2|NA|NA|TRBJ2-5
TGTGCCAGCATGGGGAGGTCCGGGGAGACCCAGTACTTC
CASMGRSGETQYF
>TRBV23-1|NA|NA|TRBJ1-1
TGCGCCAGCAGTCAGTCCAGGGTGGAGGGTACTGAAGCTTTCTTT
CASSQSRVEGTEAFF
>TRBV2|NA|NA|TRBJ1-1
TGTGCCAGCAGTCCACAGTACACTGAAGCTTTCTTT
CASSPQYTEAFF
>TRBV30|NA|NA|TRBJ1-1
TGTGCCTGGAATGCGGGGAACACTGAAGCTTTCTTT
CAWNAGNTEAFF
>TRBV11-2|NA|TRBD1|TRBJ1-4
TGTGCCAGCAGCGACAAGACCGGGACAGGGGTCGGAAAACTGTTTTTT
CASSDKTGTGVGKLFF
>TRBV30|NA|NA|TRBJ2-7
TGTGCCTGGAGTATCGGAGGGACCTCCTACGAGCAGTACTTC
CAWSIGGTSYEQYF
>TRBV6-5|once|TRBD2|TRBJ2-1
TGTGCCAGCAGTTCGCTAGCGGGGGCCTCCTACAATGAGCAGTTCTTC
CASSSLAGASYNEQFF
>TRBV9|once|TRBD2|TRBJ2-1
TGTGCCAGCAGCGTAGGCGTACTAGCGGGAGCGGATGAGCAGTTCTTC
CASSVGVLAGADEQFF
>TRBV28|NA|NA|TRBJ2-7
TGTGCCAGCAGTTTATGGGGGGCGGGGGTCTACGAGCAGTACTTC
CASSLWGAGVYEQYF
>TRBV30|NA|NA|TRBJ1-4
TGTGCCTGGAGTGCAATAGGGGCCTCCAATGAAAAACTGTTTTTT
CAWSAIGASNEKLFF
>TRBV11-2|few|TRBD2|TRBJ2-1
TGTGCCAGCAGCCATACGGGGGGGACTAGCGAGTGGGATGAGCAGTTCTTC
CASSHTGGTSEWDEQFF
>TRBV6-6|NA|NA|TRBJ2-5
TGTGCCAGCAGTAATCAAGGGGGAAACCAAGAGACCCAGTACTTC
CASSNQGGNQETQYF
>TRBV19|NA|NA|TRBJ1-5
TGTGCCAGTAGTGAGGTTCAGCCCCAGCATTTT
CASSEVQPQHF
>TRBV7-3|NA|NA|TRBJ2-1
TGTGCCAGCAGCTTTAAGCGGGCGGAATACAATGAGCAGTTCTTC
CASSFKRAEYNEQFF
>TRBV4-2|once|NA|TRBJ2-5
TGTGCCAGCAGCCAAGAAGGCGGACTATCCGTAGAGACCCAGTACTTC
CASSQEGGLSVETQYF
>TRBV27|NA|TRBD2|TRBJ2-3
TGTGGGAGCGGGAGAGGTTCGTGGGATACGCAGTATTTT
CGSGRGSWDTQYF
>TRBV7-6|once|TRBD2|TRBJ2-1
TGTGCCAGCAGCTATACTAGCGGGAGTGGATCCTACAATGAGCAGTTCTTC
CASSYTSGSGSYNEQFF
>TRBV29-1|NA|TRBD1|TRBJ1-1
TGCAGCGTTGAACCTCAGGGGGCTGAAGCTTTCTTT
CSVEPQGAEAFF
>TRBV6-1|NA|TRBD1|TRBJ2-7
TGTGCCAGCAGCCTCGAGGGGGCGTACGAGCAGTACTTC
CASSLEGAYEQYF
>TRBV29-1|NA|TRBD2|TRBJ2-1
TGCAGCGTCCCGGGGACTACCAACAATGAGCAGTTCTTC
CSVPGTTNNEQFF
>TRBV5-1|NA|TRBD1|TRBJ2-3
TGCGCCAGCAGCTTAGGGGGCGTTACAGATACGCAGTATTTT
CASSLGGVTDTQYF
>TRBV5-1|few|TRBD2|TRBJ2-3
TGCGCCAGCACCCTTAGCGGGAAGGAAACAGATACGCAGTATTTT
CASTLSGKETDTQYF
>TRBV2|NA|NA|TRBJ1-4
TGTGCCAGCACTACCGGGACGGCGGGGGAAAAACTGTTTTTT
CASTTGTAGEKLFF
>TRBV30|NA|NA|TRBJ2-7
TGTGCCTGGGATAACAACTACGAGCAGTACTTC
CAWDNNYEQYF
>TRBV6-1|NA|NA|TRBJ1-2
TGTGCCAGCAGTGAAAACAGGGACGATGGCTACACCTTC
CASSENRDDGYTF
>TRBV30|NA|TRBD2|TRBJ2-4
TGTGCCTGGAGTCCCACAGCGGGAGGGAACATTCAGTACTTC
CAWSPTAGGNIQYF
>TRBV23-1|NA|NA|TRBJ1-5
TGCGCCAGCAGGAACTGTCCCCCTTATCAGCCCCAGCATTTT
CASRNCPPYQPQHF
>TRBV7-9|few|TRBD2|TRBJ2-5
TGTGCCAGCATGGTCTGGGCGGGAGCCCAAGAGACCCAGTACTTC
CASMVWAGAQETQYF
>TRBV6-1|NA|TRBD1|TRBJ2-3
TGTGCCAGCTTCGACAGGGGGCGGAGCACAGATACGCAGTATTTT
CASFDRGRSTDTQYF
>TRBV5-5|NA|NA|TRBJ2-3
TGTGCCAGCAGCGACACCCAGGGGCCAGATACGCAGTATTTT
CASSDTQGPDTQYF
>TRBV30|once|NA|TRBJ1-3
TGTGCCTGGACCAGGCCCGGAAACACCATATATTTT
CAWTRPGNTIYF
>TRBV14|NA|NA|TRBJ1-1
TGTGCCAGCAGCCAAACGATGGGACTAGGGACCACTGAAGCTTTCTTT
CASSQTMGLGTTEAFF
>TRBV27|NA|NA|TRBJ2-7
TGTGCCAGCAGTTCCCTCGGGGCGGGATACGAGCAGTACTTC
CASSSLGAGYEQYF
>TRBV6-1|NA|TRBD1|TRBJ2-2
TGTGCCAGCAGTGAACAGGGGGCAAACACCGGGGAGCTGTTTTTT
CASSEQGANTGELFF
>TRBV5-1|NA|NA|TRBJ1-2
TGCGCCAGCAGCGATCAGTCGTGGGGCTACACCTTC
CASSDQSWGYTF
>TRBV25-1|NA|TRBD1|TRBJ1-6
TGTGCCAGCAGTGGGGGGACAGGATCTTCACCCCTCCACTTT
CASSGGTGSSPLHF
>TRBV5-8|NA|NA|TRBJ2-5
TGTGCCAGCAGCTTAGGGAGCCGAGGAGAGACCCAGTACTTC
CASSLGSRGETQYF
>TRBV7-3|NA|TRBD1|TRBJ2-6
TGTGCCAGCAGCTTAAATCCGACAGGGGCCCTCTCTGGGGCCAACGTCCTGACTTTC
CASSLNPTGALSGANVLTF
>TRBV29-1|NA|NA|TRBJ1-1
TGCAGCGTTGTTAGCGTGTACACTGAAGCTTTCTTT
CSVVSVYTEAFF
>TRBV6-5|few|NA|TRBJ1-1
TGTGCCAGCAGTTACTCCGGGGAAAAAGCTTTCTTT
CASSYSGEKAFF
>TRBV7-7|NA|TRBD1|TRBJ1-5
TGTGCTAGCAGCCCGGGACAGAATCAGCCCCAGCATTTT
CASSPGQNQPQHF
>TRBV6-1|few|TRBD1|TRBJ1-5
TGTGCCAGCAGGGACAGGGTGAATCAGCCCCAGCATTTT
CASRDRVNQPQHF
>TRBV28|NA|TRBD1|TRBJ1-1
TGTGCCAGCAGCTTCGGGGACAGGAGAGCTTTCTTT
CASSFGDRRAFF
>TRBV27|NA|TRBD2|TRBJ2-1
TGTGCCAGCAGTTTATCTACTAGCGGATACAATGAGCAGTTCTTC
CASSLSTSGYNEQFF
>TRBV5-1|NA|NA|TRBJ2-3
TGCGCCAGCAGCTTGGGTTCTAGCGTGAACACAGATACGCAGTATTTT
CASSLGSSVNTDTQYF
>TRBV7-9|NA|TRBD1|TRBJ2-1
TGTGCCAGCAGCCCAACAGGGGGCTCCTACAATGAGCAGTTCTTC
CASSPTGGSYNEQFF
>TRBV15|NA|NA|TRBJ1-1
TGTGCCACCAGCCGGAGAGAGAAAGCTTTCTTT
CATSRREKAFF
>TRBV5-6|NA|NA|TRBJ2-3
TGTGCCAGCAGCTTGGATGTTGGGGGGAGCACAGATACGCAGTATTTT
CASSLDVGGSTDTQYF
>TRBV19|NA|NA|TRBJ1-5
TGTGCCAGTAGTATGGACGTGGGAGATCAGCCCCAGCATTTT
CASSMDVGDQPQHF
>TRBV7-2|few|TRBD1|TRBJ1-4
TGTGCCAGCAGCTCCAGGGGGCAGGGAGAAAAACTGTTTTTT
CASSSRGQGEKLFF
>TRBV12-5|NA|TRBD1|TRBJ1-4
TGTGCTAGTGGTACAACAGGGGGCTTGGTTGAAAAACTGTTTTTT
CASGTTGGLVEKLFF
>TRBV6-5|NA|TRBD1|TRBJ1-2
TGTGCCAGCAGATCCGATACACAGGGGGCGAGCGGCTACACCTTC
CASRSDTQGASGYTF
>TRBV5-1|NA|TRBD2|TRBJ2-1
TGCGCCAGCAGCCCGGACAGCGGGAGTGGTAATGAGCAGTTCTTC
CASSPDSGSGNEQFF
>TRBV2|few|NA|TRBJ1-1
TGTGCCAGCAGTTATAACAGGGAAGAAGCTTTCTTT
CASSYNREEAFF
>TRBV7-3|NA|NA|TRBJ1-4
TGTGCCAGCAGCGTAACACAGGGTGAAAAACTGTTTTTT
CASSVTQGEKLFF
>TRBV30|NA|TRBD1|TRBJ2-6
TGTGCCTGGAGTGTAGCAGGGGGCGCGTACATAGGCTCTGGGGCCAACGTCCTGACTTTC
CAWSVAGGAYIGSGANVLTF
>TRBV5-1|few|NA|TRBJ2-7
TGCGCCAGCAGCCCTGCCCCGGGGCAGGGGTATAACGAGCAGTACTTC
CASSPAPGQGYNEQYF
>TRBV18|NA|NA|TRBJ1-2
TGTGCCAGCTCACCAACTGCTAACTATGGCTACACCTTC
CASSPTANYGYTF
>TRBV7-9|NA|TRBD2|TRBJ2-7
TGTGCCAGCAGCTTAGCAGCTAGCGGGAAACCCTACGAGCAGTACTTC
CASSLAASGKPYEQYF